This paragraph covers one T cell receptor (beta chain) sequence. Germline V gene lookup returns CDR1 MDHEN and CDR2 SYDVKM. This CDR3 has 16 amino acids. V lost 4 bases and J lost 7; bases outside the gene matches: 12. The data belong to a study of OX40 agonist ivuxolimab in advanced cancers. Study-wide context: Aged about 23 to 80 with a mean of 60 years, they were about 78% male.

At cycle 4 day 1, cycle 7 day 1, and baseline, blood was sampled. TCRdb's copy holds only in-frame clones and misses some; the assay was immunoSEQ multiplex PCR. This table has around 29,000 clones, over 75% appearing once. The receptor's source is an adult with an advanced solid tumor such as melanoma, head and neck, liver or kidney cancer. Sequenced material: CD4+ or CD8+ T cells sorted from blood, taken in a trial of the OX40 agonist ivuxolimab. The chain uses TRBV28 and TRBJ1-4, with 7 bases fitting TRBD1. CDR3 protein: CASSYAPQGGGEKLFF. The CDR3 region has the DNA TGTGCCAGCAGTTATGCCCCCCAGGGGGGGGGTGAAAAACTGTTTTTT.